A selection of T cell receptor beta chains follows, all from one sample in a study of radiation and T cells in renal cell carcinoma. Assay used: immunoSEQ multiplex PCR; TCRdb lists only in-frame clones, some missing. The table records about 59,000 clones, just under 80% of them present only once. Specimen: blood, collected from a patient whose treatment included radiotherapy and nephrectomy. These receptors all stem from a man in his 60s with renal cell carcinoma. Each CDR3 is given with its conserved first and last residue. Fields, in order: D gene, J gene, clone size, V gene, CDR3 DNA, CDR3 protein. The D gene is left open where the match is weak. Only part of the rows carry a size: once, few, many, or a class if the clone is expanded.

. TRBJ2-5 . TRBV11-3 TGTGCCAGCACCAATGAAGGCCCCCCGGGGGAGACCCAGTACTTC CASTNEGPPGETQYF
. TRBJ2-3 . TRBV30 TGTGCCTGGAGTGTACGTGGGGATACGCAGTATTTT CAWSVRGDTQYF
. TRBJ1-3 . TRBV4-3 TGCGCCAGCAGCCAAGAAGTGGAGATCTCTGGAAACACCATATATTTT CASSQEVEISGNTIYF
. TRBJ2-5 once TRBV7-6 TGTGCCAGCAGCTTTCTGGGGGAGCGAGGAGAGACCCAGTACTTC CASSFLGERGETQYF
TRBD1 TRBJ1-1 . TRBV30 TGTGCCTGGAGTGGGACAGGGGGGTACACTGAAGCTTTCTTT CAWSGTGGYTEAFF
TRBD1 TRBJ1-6 once TRBV6-5 TGTGCCAGCAGAGGACAGGGTTATTCACCCCTCCACTTT CASRGQGYSPLHF
. TRBJ2-7 few TRBV7-7 TGTGCCAGCAGTGCAGACAGAGATTACGAGCAGTACTTC CASSADRDYEQYF
TRBD1 TRBJ2-3 . TRBV18 TGTGCCAGCTCACCGAACAGATCAGACAGGGGGGATAGTGCAGATACGCAGTATTTT CASSPNRSDRGDSADTQYF
. TRBJ1-1 . TRBV11-2 TGTGCCAGCAGCGCCGACCGGGACACAGCTGAAGCTTTCTTT CASSADRDTAEAFF
. TRBJ1-2 once TRBV29-1 TGCAGCGTACAGGGAGTGGTGGGCTATGGCTACACCTTC CSVQGVVGYGYTF
. TRBJ2-5 . TRBV5-1 TGCGCCAGCAGCTTGGACGCAGCCCAAGAGACCCAGTACTTC CASSLDAAQETQYF
TRBD1 TRBJ2-7 once TRBV11-3 TGTGCCAGCAGCTGGACAGGCTCCTACGAGCAGTACTTC CASSWTGSYEQYF
. TRBJ2-4 . TRBV6-7 TGTGCCAGCAGTCCCGAGACCCAGGCCGAAAACATTCAGTACTTC CASSPETQAENIQYF
. TRBJ2-3 . TRBV11-2 TGTGCCAGCAGTACACAGGCTCAAAGGCCAGATACGCAGTATTTT CASSTQAQRPDTQYF
. TRBJ2-1 . TRBV11-1 TGTGCCAGCAGCGATTACAATGAGCAGTTCTTC CASSDYNEQFF
. TRBJ1-1 . TRBV6-5 TGTGCCAGCTTAAACGACGGATACACTGAAGCTTTCTTT CASLNDGYTEAFF
. TRBJ2-7 . TRBV11-2 TGTGCCAGCAGTTCGCTAAGGACAGCAAACTACGAGCAGTACTTC CASSSLRTANYEQYF
. TRBJ1-3 . TRBV10-2 TGCGCCAGCAGCCCCGACACTTACTCTGGAAACACCATATATTTT CASSPDTYSGNTIYF
TRBD1 TRBJ1-3 . TRBV13 TGTGCCAGCAGTGGGGGACAGACGAGCTCTGGAAACACCATATATTTT CASSGGQTSSGNTIYF
. TRBJ1-1 . TRBV30 TGTGCCTGGACTCGGGCAGCGATGAACACTGAAGCTTTCTTT CAWTRAAMNTEAFF
TRBD2 TRBJ2-1 . TRBV6-6 TGTGCCAGCAGTTACGAGGGAGGGCCCCACAATGAGCAGTTCTTC CASSYEGGPHNEQFF
TRBD2 TRBJ2-3 few TRBV7-2 TGTGCCAGCAGCCGTTGGGGCGGGGGTACAGATACGCAGTATTTT CASSRWGGGTDTQYF
. TRBJ1-2 . TRBV30 TGTGCCTGGAGTGGCGAGAATTATGGCTACACCTTC CAWSGENYGYTF
TRBD2 TRBJ2-1 . TRBV6-4 TGTGCCAGCAGTGCGGAGACTAGCGGAAATGAGCAGTTCTTC CASSAETSGNEQFF
. TRBJ1-2 . TRBV6-5 TGTGCCAGCAGTTACGGGTCGGGCTACACCTTC CASSYGSGYTF
. TRBJ2-3 . TRBV11-2 TGTGCCAGCAGCTTACTTAGAGGAAGCTTCACAGATACGCAGTATTTT CASSLLRGSFTDTQYF
. TRBJ2-7 . TRBV18 TGTGCCAGCTCACCGGGACCCCCATACGAGCAGTACTTC CASSPGPPYEQYF
. TRBJ2-4 . TRBV6-6 TGTGCCAGCAGTTCTGACAGAGGCAAAAACATTCAGTACTTC CASSSDRGKNIQYF
. TRBJ2-5 . TRBV2 TGTGCCAGCAGTGAGATGACAGTTCAAGAGACCCAGTACTTC CASSEMTVQETQYF
. TRBJ1-4 few TRBV19 TGTGCCAGTAGTATAAGCGGGGAGGTGAATGAAAAACTGTTTTTT CASSISGEVNEKLFF
TRBD2 TRBJ2-1 . TRBV5-1 TGCGCCAGCAGCTTGGGACTAGCGGGAAACAATGAGCAGTTCTTC CASSLGLAGNNEQFF
TRBD1 TRBJ1-1 . TRBV9 TGTGCCAGCAGCCCCTTACCGGGGGGTGGGACAGCTACTGAAGCTTTCTTT CASSPLPGGGTATEAFF
. TRBJ2-5 . TRBV11-2 TGTGCCAGCAGCTTATTCAGGGACCAAGAGACCCAGTACTTC CASSLFRDQETQYF
. TRBJ2-1 . TRBV6-5 TGTGCCAGCAGTTACTCGACCAGGGCCGATGAGCAGTTCTTC CASSYSTRADEQFF
. TRBJ1-1 . TRBV11-1 TGTGCCAGCAGCAGGACGAACACTGAAGCTTTCTTT CASSRTNTEAFF
TRBD2 TRBJ2-2 . TRBV15 TGTGCCACCAGCGGACTAGCGGGGGGGCCCGGGACCGGGGAGCTGTTTTTT CATSGLAGGPGTGELFF
TRBD1 TRBJ2-1 . TRBV6-6 TGTGCCAGCAGACTGGACAGGGGGCGTCTGGATGAGCAGTTCTTC CASRLDRGRLDEQFF
TRBD1 TRBJ1-1 . TRBV5-1 TGCGCCAGCAGCTTACTCAGGGGGAAGAACACTGAAGCTTTCTTT CASSLLRGKNTEAFF
. TRBJ1-2 . TRBV13 TGTGCCACCCGAAGGGGATTTAGGCTCGCTAGCTACACCTTC CATRRGFRLASYTF
. TRBJ2-1 . TRBV19 TGTGCCAGTAGTATCCCAGCCGTCTCCTACAATGAGCAGTTCTTC CASSIPAVSYNEQFF
TRBD1 TRBJ2-1 once TRBV18 TGTGCCAGCTCACCTGACAGGGGGCAGGTCGATGAGCAGTTCTTC CASSPDRGQVDEQFF
TRBD2 TRBJ2-1 once TRBV9 TGTGCCAGCAGCGTAGATTTTCGGGAGGGCAATGAGCAGTTCTTC CASSVDFREGNEQFF
. TRBJ2-5 . TRBV30 TGTGCCTCACAGGGTCCCCAAGAGACCCAGTACTTC CASQGPQETQYF
. TRBJ1-3 . TRBV9 TGTGCCAGCAGCGATCCCTCACCTGGAAACACCATATATTTT CASSDPSPGNTIYF
. TRBJ1-1 . TRBV30 TGTGCCTGGAGTGTTGGTCGTCCTGAAGCTTTCTTT CAWSVGRPEAFF
. TRBJ2-1 once TRBV21-1 TGTGCCAGCAGCAAAGCCGGGGGGACCTCGGGACTAGCGGGAGGGCCCGGTAAAAGAGAGCAGTTCTTC CASSKAGGTSGLAGGPGKREQFF
TRBD2 TRBJ2-3 . TRBV7-2 TGTGCCAGCAGCTTAGAAGCGGGGGTCACAGATACGCAGTATTTT CASSLEAGVTDTQYF
. TRBJ2-1 . TRBV7-3 TGTGCCAGCAGCTGGGGACGTGGCAGGGATGAGCAGTTCTTC CASSWGRGRDEQFF
. TRBJ1-1 . TRBV2 TGTGCCAGCAGTTGGAGTTTGAACACTGAAGCTTTCTTT CASSWSLNTEAFF
. TRBJ2-1 . TRBV5-4 TGTGCCAGCAGCCTGGAGGTCGGGAGCTCCTACAATGAGCAGTTCTTC CASSLEVGSSYNEQFF
. TRBJ2-7 . TRBV4-1 TGCGCCAGCAGCCAAACGACAGGTTCGGCCTACGAGCAGTACTTC CASSQTTGSAYEQYF
. TRBJ1-6 . TRBV16 TGTGCCAGCAGCCCGGGGTACTCCTATAATTCACCCCTCCACTTT CASSPGYSYNSPLHF
TRBD1 TRBJ1-1 . TRBV11-2 TGTGCCAGCAGCTTAACAGGGGAGACTGAAGCTTTCTTT CASSLTGETEAFF
. TRBJ1-6 . TRBV10-3 TGTGCCATCAGTGAGTCGTCCCCCAACTATAATTCACCCCTCCACTTT CAISESSPNYNSPLHF